Below are 28 T cell receptor beta chains sequenced from a single sample in a study of cytomegalovirus exposure and HLA in healthy donors. This PCR relied on a set of 60 Vbeta primers and 13 Jbeta primers. Libraries were prepared by immunoSEQ multiplex PCR; TCRdb keeps only in-frame clonotypes and omits some of them. The sample holds tens of thousands of clones; around 74% are singletons and the top ten take approximately 22%. The sample was PBMCs. Source of these receptors: a woman aged 25 to 39 in good health and CMV-seropositive.

The V and J genes are TRBV4-2 and TRBJ2-1; D perhaps matches TRBD1 (5 bases). The CDR3 sequence is 17 residues long. The V end lost 0 bases, the J end lost 4 bases, and 16 bases lay between the germline ends. Germline CDR1 and CDR2: LGHNA and YNFKEQ. The CDR3 sequence is CASSQDWNGGAYNEQFF. The CDR3 DNA is TGTGCCAGCAGCCAAGATTGGAACGGTGGGGCTTACAATGAGCAGTTCTTC.

The sample holds one count of this clone. The rearrangement joins TRBV7-9 to TRBJ1-1; D is ambiguous. V lost 3 bases to trimming and J lost 11 bases, with 13 bases between them. Germline V gene data show CDR1 as SEHNR and CDR2 as FQNEAQ (reference sequence). The CDR3 length is 12 residues. The CDR3 is CASSFLEFGAFF. In DNA form, the CDR3 reads TGTGCCAGCAGCTTTTTAGAATTCGGGGCTTTCTTT.

The DNA for the CDR3 is TGTGCCAGCAGCTTAGCCCAGGGGGCTGGGGTCACTGAAGCTTTCTTT. Translation gives CASSLAQGAGVTEAFF. The rearrangement links TRBV7-2 to TRBJ1-1; 8 bases align to TRBD1. The CDR3 is 16 residues long. V dropped 0 bases and J dropped 4; count of bases not matched to a gene: 7. Germline loops: CDR1 SGHTA, CDR2 FQGNSA. The full variable domain, in which reference TRBV7-2 and TRBJ1-1 provide the parts outside the CDR3, is GAGVSQSPSNKVTEKGKDVELRCDPISGHTALYWYRQSLGQGLEFLIYFQGNSAPDKSGLPSDRFSAERTGGSVSTLTIQRTQQEDSAVYLCASSLAQGAGVTEAFFGQGTRLTVV.

This clone was seen a few times. The chain uses TRBV4-1 and TRBJ2-7; D may be TRBD2 (5 bases). Deletions cut 1 base from V and 2 bases from J, with 9 bases between. CDR1 is MGHRA, CDR2 YSYEKL, per germline. The CDR3 covers 14 residues. CDR3 amino acids: CASSQVTGAYEQYF. In nucleotides, the CDR3 is TGCGCCAGCAGCCAAGTTACCGGGGCCTACGAGCAGTACTTC.

The chain employs TRBV7-8 and TRBJ1-5, with D maybe TRBD1 (5 bases). From germline, CDR1 is SGHVS and CDR2 FQNEAQ. V dropped 3 bases and J dropped 0 bases, with 9 bases sitting between them. This CDR3 region has 15 residues. CDR3 bases: TGTGCCAGCAGCTTCGGGGGGTATAGCAATCAGCCCCAGCATTTT. Translation: CASSFGGYSNQPQHF.

In this sample, this clone turned up once. This chain uses TRBV13 with TRBJ1-5; weak D call: TRBD1 (6 bases). There are 15 residues in the CDR3. The V end was cut by 2 bases, the J end by 3 bases, with 11 bases between. The germline V gene encodes CDR1 PRHDT and CDR2 FYEKMQ (reference sequence). The DNA for the CDR3 is TGTGCCAGCAGCTTAAGGGGGGGGTTCAATCAGCCCCAGCATTTT. Protein sequence: CASSLRGGFNQPQHF. Supplemented by reference TRBV13 and TRBJ1-5, the full variable domain reads AAGVIQSPRHLIKEKRETATLKCYPIPRHDTVYWYQQGPGQDPQFLISFYEKMQSDKGSIPDRFSAQQFSDYHSELNMSSLELGDSALYFCASSLRGGFNQPQHFGDGTRLSIL.

The gene calls are TRBV11-3 and TRBJ2-7; D gene ambiguous. Trimming cost V 5 bases and J 0 bases, with 8 bases left between them. Germline values: CDR1 SGHNT, CDR2 YENEEA. This CDR3 is built from 13 residues. In nucleotides, the CDR3 is TGTGCCAGCAGCCGACAAGGCTCCTACGAGCAGTACTTC. It specifies CASSRQGSYEQYF.

Worth noting for this clone: This sample also contains other DNA sequences that code for the same CDR3. The chain employs TRBV2 and TRBJ2-1; D remains unclear. The CDR3 covers 11 residues. V was pared by 6 bases and J by 4 bases, with 4 bases between. Per germline, CDR1 SNHLY and CDR2 FYNNEI. CDR3 sequence: CASSLYNEQFF. CDR3 bases: TGTGCCAGCAGCCTTTACAATGAGCAGTTCTTC.

The CDR3 nucleotides read TGTGCCAGCAGCCTGGCCGGGACAGGGCCGCAAGAGACCCAGTACTTC. Amino acid sequence: CASSLAGTGPQETQYF. This sequence joins TRBV5-8 and TRBJ2-5, with 9 bases that match TRBD1. The CDR3 covers 16 residues. V dropped 4 bases and J dropped 2; count of bases not matched to a gene: 9. The germline gives CDR1 SGHTS, CDR2 YDEGEE. Full variable domain (rest looked up from reference TRBV5-8 and TRBJ2-5): EAGVTQSPTHLIKTRGQQATLRCSPISGHTSVYWYQQALGLGLQFLLWYDEGEERNRGNFPPRFSGRQFPNYSSELNVNALELEDSALYLCASSLAGTGPQETQYFGPGTRLLVL.

The V and J genes are TRBV29-1 and TRBJ2-1, with TRBD1 as a possible D gene (5 bases). Trimming cost V 4 bases and J 8 bases, with 12 bases left between them. CDR1 is SQVTM, CDR2 ANQGSEA, per germline. This CDR3 is built from 12 residues. The CDR3 region is CSVARRVDEQFF. In DNA, the CDR3 is TGCAGCGTTGCGCGCAGGGTGGATGAGCAGTTCTTC.

J is TRBJ1-5 and V is TRBV7-9, with 11 bases fitting TRBD1. The V gene's germline CDR1 is SEHNR and CDR2 FQNEAQ (reference sequence). V gave up 5 bases and J gave up 7 bases; unmatched junction bases: 10. The CDR3 is 16 residues long. Here the CDR3 reads CASSNGQGAGRQPQHF. The DNA of the CDR3 is TGTGCCAGCAGCAACGGACAGGGGGCCGGAAGACAGCCCCAGCATTTT.

V gene TRBV5-1 combines with J gene TRBJ1-3; D call uncertain. V was trimmed by 4 bases and J by 4 bases, leaving 15 bases between them. Germline CDR1 SGHRS, CDR2 YFSETQ. The CDR3 has 15 residues. CDR3 sequence reads: CASSRTGAEGNTIYF. For the CDR3, the DNA is TGCGCCAGCAGCCGGACGGGAGCAGAGGGAAACACCATATATTTT.

This clone was observed a handful of times. J is TRBJ2-1 and V is TRBV5-1, with D possibly matching TRBD1 (5 bases). V dropped 2 bases and J dropped 7 bases, with 13 bases sitting between them. The germline gives CDR1 SGHRS, CDR2 YFSETQ. The length of the CDR3 is 14 residues. This CDR3 is CASSLPQGDNEQFF. In DNA, the CDR3 is TGCGCCAGCAGCTTACCCCAAGGGGATAATGAGCAGTTCTTC.

The chain carries TRBV7-9 and TRBJ1-2; D unclear. V lost 1 base and J 1 base, leaving 10 bases between the germline ends. Per the germline V gene, CDR1 is SEHNR and CDR2 is FQNEAQ (reference sequence). This CDR3 is 15 amino acids long. The CDR3 loop is CASSLGSNLNYGYTF. The CDR3 DNA follows: TGTGCCAGCAGCTTAGGGAGCAATCTTAACTATGGCTACACCTTC.

The chain carries TRBV9 and TRBJ2-3, with TRBD2 matching over 10 bases. The CDR3 consists of 17 residues. CDR1 is SGDLS and CDR2 is YYNGEE in the germline V gene. The V gene end was trimmed by 1 base and the J gene end by 4 bases; junction bases not matched to a gene: 9. CDR3 in DNA: TGTGCCAGCAGCGTAACCAGCGGGAGGGCCGGGGCAGATACGCAGTATTTT. Translation gives CASSVTSGRAGADTQYF.

The chain has TRBV11-2 and TRBJ1-2, with D hard to call. This CDR3 has 13 amino acids. CDR1 and CDR2 from the germline V gene are SGHAT and FQNNGV. V lost 1 base, J lost 2 bases, and 5 bases lay in between. CDR3 protein: CASSLGLNYGYTF. CDR3 nucleotides: TGTGCCAGCAGCTTAGGCCTAAACTATGGCTACACCTTC.

To note about this clone: Germline and junction disagree at one end, which may indicate a read error. The V and J genes are TRBV13 and TRBJ2-3; TRBD2 agrees at 15 bases. CDR3 size: 19 residues. CDR1 and CDR2 from the germline V gene are PRHDT and FYEKMQ (reference sequence). The CDR3 region has the DNA TGTGCCAGCAGCCAAACCGGACTAGCGGGAGGGTCAAGCACAAATACGCAGTATTTT. Translating gives CASSQTGLAGGSSTNTQYF.

J is TRBJ1-1 and V is TRBV9; D possibly corresponds to TRBD1 (5 bases). The CDR3 sequence is 16 residues long. Germline CDR1 reads SGDLS; CDR2 reads YYNGEE. Deletions cut 0 bases from V and 4 bases from J, with 16 bases between. The CDR3 DNA follows: TGTGCCAGCAGCGTAGCCGACCCCAGGGATCTCACTGAAGCTTTCTTT. This gives the protein CASSVADPRDLTEAFF.

The chain is built from TRBV29-1 and TRBJ2-7, with a tentative D call TRBD2 (7 bases). Germline values: CDR1 SQVTM, CDR2 ANQGSEA. Deletions cut 1 base from V and 5 bases from J, with 15 bases between. The CDR3 loop spans 14 amino acids. This chain's CDR3 is CSVEGGGGVNEQYF. DNA for the CDR3: TGCAGCGTTGAAGGGGGAGGGGGGGTAAACGAGCAGTACTTC.

This clone was seen only once. The chain employs TRBV28 and TRBJ1-1; a weak D match, TRBD1 (6 bases). Germline CDR1 MDHEN, CDR2 SYDVKM. The CDR3 runs to 12 residues. Trimming stripped 5 bases from V and 9 bases from J, with 13 bases between. The CDR3 sequence: CASSPSQGKAFF. The DNA for the CDR3 is TGTGCCAGCAGTCCTAGTCAGGGGAAAGCTTTCTTT. The whole variable domain, filled in from reference TRBV28 and TRBJ1-1, reads DVKVTQSSRYLVKRTGEKVFLECVQDMDHENMFWYRQDPGLGLRLIYFSYDVKMKEKGDIPEGYSVSREKKERFSLILESASTNQTSMYLCASSPSQGKAFFGQGTRLTVV.

The chain joins TRBV5-6 to TRBJ2-5; 10 bases map to TRBD1. Germline loops: CDR1 SGHDT, CDR2 YYEEEE. The CDR3 sequence is 15 residues long. V dropped 1 base and J dropped 6; count of bases not matched to a gene: 6. This CDR3 reads CASSLRDRGGKTQYF. CDR3 nucleotides: TGTGCCAGCAGCTTGAGGGACAGGGGAGGAAAGACCCAGTACTTC.

This chain connects TRBV10-2 to TRBJ1-1; D possibly corresponds to TRBD1 (5 bases). V gave up 3 bases and J gave up 2 bases, with 13 bases separating them. CDR1 WSHSY and CDR2 SAAADI come from the germline V gene. The CDR3 runs to 15 residues. The CDR3 here is CASSDQGSANTEAFF. The CDR3 DNA reads as TGCGCCAGCAGTGATCAGGGATCAGCAAACACTGAAGCTTTCTTT.

This clone was counted a few times. This chain uses TRBV4-2 with TRBJ1-5; TRBD1 matches 7 bases. This CDR3 has 16 residues. From germline, CDR1 is LGHNA and CDR2 YNFKEQ. Trimming at V came to 0 bases and at J to 7 bases, leaving 9 bases not matched to a gene. The chain's CDR3 is CASSQDAGQTPQPQHF. Written as DNA, the CDR3 is TGTGCCAGCAGCCAAGATGCGGGACAGACTCCCCAGCCCCAGCATTTT.

This sequence joins TRBV30 and TRBJ2-7, with TRBD2 identical over 8 bases. The trim removed 8 bases at V and 4 bases at J, leaving 19 bases unmatched. Germline V CDR1 and CDR2: GTSNPN, SVGIG (reference sequence). The CDR3 covers 16 residues. CDR3 in amino acids: CAGTGLHIGRVYEQYF. The DNA of the CDR3 is TGTGCCGGAACTGGACTTCACATCGGGAGGGTGTACGAGCAGTACTTC.

This clone was detected only a few times. V is TRBV2 and J is TRBJ2-7, with 9 bases aligning to TRBD1. The V gene end was trimmed by 8 bases and the J gene end by 3 bases; junction bases not matched to a gene: 5. The germline V gene has CDR1 SNHLY and CDR2 FYNNEI. The CDR3 consists of 13 residues. CDR3 sequence (DNA): TGTGCCAGCGGGGGGACAGGGAGCTACGAGCAGTACTTC. It codes for CASGGTGSYEQYF.

The chain joins TRBV4-3 to TRBJ2-7; the match to TRBD2 covers 7 bases. V trimming: 0 bases; J trimming: 2 bases; junction bases outside the gene matches: 10. There are 17 residues in the CDR3. Germline V gives CDR1 LGHNA, CDR2 YSLEER. The CDR3 DNA reads TGCGCCAGCAGCCAAGATAGCGTAGCGGGCGCCGCCTACGAGCAGTACTTC. Translation: CASSQDSVAGAAYEQYF.

This clone was recorded a few times. V and J are TRBV6-1 and TRBJ1-1; no clear D. Looked up from germline, CDR1 is MNHNS and CDR2 is SASEGT. Trimming took off 1 base at V and 0 bases at J, with 9 bases between the two ends. The CDR3 has 15 residues. CDR3 DNA: TGTGCCAGCAGTGAAGGAGGCGGTTTGAACACTGAAGCTTTCTTT. Translated: CASSEGGGLNTEAFF.

The chain's CDR3 is CSGRGGNTEAFF. For the CDR3, the DNA is TGCAGCGGTAGAGGGGGGAACACTGAAGCTTTCTTT. V is TRBV29-1 and J is TRBJ1-1, with D maybe TRBD1 (6 bases). Trimming removed 7 bases at V and 1 base at J, with 10 bases between. CDR1 and CDR2 from the germline V gene are SQVTM and ANQGSEA. The CDR3 has 12 residues.